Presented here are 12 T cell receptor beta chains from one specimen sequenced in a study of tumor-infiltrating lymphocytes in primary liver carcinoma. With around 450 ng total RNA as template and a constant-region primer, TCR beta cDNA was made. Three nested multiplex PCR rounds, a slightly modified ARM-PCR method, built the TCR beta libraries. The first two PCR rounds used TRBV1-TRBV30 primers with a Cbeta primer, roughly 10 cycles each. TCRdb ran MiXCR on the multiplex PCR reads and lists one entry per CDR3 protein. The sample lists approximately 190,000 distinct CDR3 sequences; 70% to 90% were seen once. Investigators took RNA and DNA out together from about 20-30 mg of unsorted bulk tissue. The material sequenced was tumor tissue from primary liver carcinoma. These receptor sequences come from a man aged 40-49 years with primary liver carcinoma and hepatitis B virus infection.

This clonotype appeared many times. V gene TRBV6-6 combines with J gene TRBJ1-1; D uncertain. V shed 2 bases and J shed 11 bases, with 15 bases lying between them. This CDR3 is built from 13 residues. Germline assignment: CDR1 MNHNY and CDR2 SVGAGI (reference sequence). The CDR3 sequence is CASSYPPPSSAFF. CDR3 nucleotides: TGTGCCAGCAGTTACCCGCCCCCTTCCTCGGCTTTCTTT.

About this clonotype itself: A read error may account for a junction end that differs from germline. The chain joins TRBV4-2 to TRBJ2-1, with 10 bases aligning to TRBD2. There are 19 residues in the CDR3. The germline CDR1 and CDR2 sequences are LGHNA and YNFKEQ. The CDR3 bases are TGTGCCAGCGGCCAAGATCGTACCGCCTCAGCGGGAGGGCCGTTGGAGCAGTTCTTC. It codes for CASGQDRTASAGGPLEQFF.

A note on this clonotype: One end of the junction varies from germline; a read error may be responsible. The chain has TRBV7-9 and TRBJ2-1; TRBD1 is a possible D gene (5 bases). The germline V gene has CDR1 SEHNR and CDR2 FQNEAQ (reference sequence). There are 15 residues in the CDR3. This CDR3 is CTSSDSLSVNNEHFF. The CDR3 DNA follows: TGTACCAGCAGTGACAGTTTATCCGTAAACAATGAGCATTTCTTC.

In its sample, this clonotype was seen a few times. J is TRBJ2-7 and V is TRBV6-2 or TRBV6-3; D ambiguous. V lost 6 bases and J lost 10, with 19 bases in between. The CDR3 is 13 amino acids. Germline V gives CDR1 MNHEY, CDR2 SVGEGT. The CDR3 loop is CASRYEVPYDQYF. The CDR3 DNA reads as TGTGCCAGCAGATACGAGGTACCCTATGATCAGTACTTC.

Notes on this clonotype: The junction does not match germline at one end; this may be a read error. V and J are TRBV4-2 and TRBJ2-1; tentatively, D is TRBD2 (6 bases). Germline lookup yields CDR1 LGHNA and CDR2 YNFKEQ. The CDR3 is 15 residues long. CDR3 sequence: CASSQDWTTSGGQFF. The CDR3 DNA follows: TGTGCCAGCAGCCAAGATTGGACTACCAGCGGTGGGCAGTTCTTT.

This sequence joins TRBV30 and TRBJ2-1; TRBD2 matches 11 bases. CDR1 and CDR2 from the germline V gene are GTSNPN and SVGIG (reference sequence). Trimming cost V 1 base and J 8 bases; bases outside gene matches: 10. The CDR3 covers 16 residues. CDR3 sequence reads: CAWSARTSGFNYEQFF. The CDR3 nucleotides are TGTGCCTGGAGTGCCAGGACTAGCGGGTTTAACTATGAGCAGTTCTTC. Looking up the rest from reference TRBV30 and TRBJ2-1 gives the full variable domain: SQTIHQWPATLVQPVGSPLSLECTVEGTSNPNLYWYRQAAGRGLQLLFYSVGIGQISSEVPQNLSASRPQDRQFILSSKKLLLSDSGFYLCAWSARTSGFNYEQFFGPGTRLTVL.

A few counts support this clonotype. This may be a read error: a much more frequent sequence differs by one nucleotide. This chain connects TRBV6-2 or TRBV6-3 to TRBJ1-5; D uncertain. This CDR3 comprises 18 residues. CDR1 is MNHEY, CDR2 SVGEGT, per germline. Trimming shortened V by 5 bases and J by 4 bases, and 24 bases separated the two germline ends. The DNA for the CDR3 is TGTGCCAGCAGTCACACCCTTCGGACCTTGGTCCCGAATCAGCCCCAGCATTTT. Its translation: CASSHTLRTLVPNQPQHF.

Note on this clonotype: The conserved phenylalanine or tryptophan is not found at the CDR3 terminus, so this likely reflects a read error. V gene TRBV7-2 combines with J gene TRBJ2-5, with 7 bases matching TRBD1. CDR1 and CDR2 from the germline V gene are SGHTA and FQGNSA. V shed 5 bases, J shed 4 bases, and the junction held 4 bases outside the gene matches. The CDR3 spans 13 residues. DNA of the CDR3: TGTGCCAGCAGCCCGACAGGGCCAGAGACCCAGTACTTG. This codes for CASSPTGPETQYL.

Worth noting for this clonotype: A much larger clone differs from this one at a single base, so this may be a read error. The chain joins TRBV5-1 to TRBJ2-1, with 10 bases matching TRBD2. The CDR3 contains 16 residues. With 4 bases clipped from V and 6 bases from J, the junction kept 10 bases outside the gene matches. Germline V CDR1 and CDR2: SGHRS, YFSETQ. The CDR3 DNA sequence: TGCGCCAGCAGCGCCCGCATAGCGGGAGGAATCAATGAGCAGTTCTTC. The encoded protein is CASSARIAGGINEQFF.

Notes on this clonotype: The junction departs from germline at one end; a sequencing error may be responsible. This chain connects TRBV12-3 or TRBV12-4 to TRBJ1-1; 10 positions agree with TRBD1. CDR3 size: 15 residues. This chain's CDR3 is CAGSRPGQGNTEALF. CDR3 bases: TGTGCCGGCAGTAGACCGGGACAGGGGAACACTGAAGCTTTATTT.

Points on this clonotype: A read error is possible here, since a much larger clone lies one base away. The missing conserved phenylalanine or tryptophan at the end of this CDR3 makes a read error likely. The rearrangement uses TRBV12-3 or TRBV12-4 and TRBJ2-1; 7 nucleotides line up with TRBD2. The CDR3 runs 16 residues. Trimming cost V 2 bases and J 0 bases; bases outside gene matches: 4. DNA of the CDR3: TGTGCCAGCAGTTTATCAGGGAGGGGCTCCTACAATGAGCAGTTCATC. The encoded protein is CASSLSGRGSYNEQFI.

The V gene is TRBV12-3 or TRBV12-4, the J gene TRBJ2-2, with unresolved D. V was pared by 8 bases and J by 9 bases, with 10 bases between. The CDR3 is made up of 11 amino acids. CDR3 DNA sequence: TGTGCCAGCGGCATAAACCGGGAGCTGTTTTTT. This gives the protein CASGINRELFF.